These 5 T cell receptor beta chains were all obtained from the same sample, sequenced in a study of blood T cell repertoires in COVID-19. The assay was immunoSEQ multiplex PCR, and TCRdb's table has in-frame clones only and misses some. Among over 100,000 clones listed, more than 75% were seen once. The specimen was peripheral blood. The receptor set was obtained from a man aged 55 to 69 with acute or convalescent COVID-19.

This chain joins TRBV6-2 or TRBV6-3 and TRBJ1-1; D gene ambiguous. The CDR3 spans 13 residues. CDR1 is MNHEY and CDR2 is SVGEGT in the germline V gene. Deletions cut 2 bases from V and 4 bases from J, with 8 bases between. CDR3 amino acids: CASSYTGGTEAFF. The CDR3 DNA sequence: TGTGCCAGCAGTTACACGGGTGGCACTGAAGCTTTCTTT.

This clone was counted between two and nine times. The CDR3 sequence is CASSLAYLPLHF. The CDR3 DNA is TGTGCCAGCAGCTTAGCCTACCTACCCCTCCACTTT. This chain joins TRBV7-2 and TRBJ1-6; D remains unclear. CDR3 length: 12 residues. Germline CDR1 reads SGHTA; CDR2 reads FQGNSA. Trimming removed 0 bases at V and 12 bases at J, with 6 bases between.

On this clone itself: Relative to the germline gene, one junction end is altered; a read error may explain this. CDR3 sequence: CASSTSRRTPGQGYYF. For the CDR3, the DNA is TGTGCCAGTAGTACCTCAAGGCGGACCCCGGGACAGGGGTATTATTTT. V is TRBV19 and J is TRBJ1-4, with 10 bases that match TRBD1. The CDR3 has 16 amino acids. Germline values: CDR1 LNHDA, CDR2 SQIVND (reference sequence).

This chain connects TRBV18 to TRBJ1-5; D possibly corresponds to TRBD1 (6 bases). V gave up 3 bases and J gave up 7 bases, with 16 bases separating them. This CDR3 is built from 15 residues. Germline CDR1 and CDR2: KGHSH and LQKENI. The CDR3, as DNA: TGTGCCAGCTCACCGCAGAACTCGGGGGGCCAGCCCCAGCATTTT. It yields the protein CASSPQNSGGQPQHF.

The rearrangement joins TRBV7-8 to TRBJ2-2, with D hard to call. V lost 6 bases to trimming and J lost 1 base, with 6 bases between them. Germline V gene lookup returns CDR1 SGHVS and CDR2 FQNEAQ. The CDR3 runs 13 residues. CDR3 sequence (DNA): TGTGCCAGCAGTTCAGGGAACACCGGGGAGCTGTTTTTT. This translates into CASSSGNTGELFF.